This paragraph reports one T cell receptor beta chain. The antigen remains undetermined. This entry belongs to a study of shared clonotypes between healthy human individuals. Study context: CD8 memory received one plate per donor, CD8 naive two, CD4 memory three and CD4 naive three.

Broader study findings: In the sorted subsets, rarefaction showed sequencing was incomplete despite large depth. Few donors restricted represented genetic and exposure-history diversity.

There are 16 residues in the CDR3. Unmatched junction bases numbered 9, after V lost 7 bases and J lost 6 bases. The germline V gene encodes CDR1 SQVTM and CDR2 ANQGSEA. Produced via immunoSEQ multiplex PCR; TCRdb's table is partial and in-frame only. The top ten clones hold around 0.47% of a sample with more than 850,000 clones, around 78% of them seen once. The sample taken for sequencing was memory CD4+ T cells from PBMCs. Stated subset: CD45RA-negative fraction. The chain combines TRBV29-1 with TRBJ2-1; 16 bases fit TRBD2. The TCR sequence derives from a man aged 18 to 30 in good health. Some clones in this sample may be carry-over from other donors' samples. The CDR3 DNA reads as TGCAGCGCTCAGGGACTAGCGGGAGGGCGAGGCAATGAGCAGTTCTTC. It is translated as CSAQGLAGGRGNEQFF.